A single T cell receptor (beta chain) is shown here with its context. Its antigen is not yet known. Base qualities were left out, and no much larger clone turns up one base away. The CDR3 starts with the cysteine, ends with the phenylalanine, and has 14 residues. Only the CDR3 part of the read is kept: 42 bases, read in frame from the first base. CDR1 KGHSH and CDR2 LQKENI are derived from the germline V gene. V loses 4 bases, J loses 3 bases, and the germline ends lie 12 bases apart. The data are from a study of cytomegalovirus exposure and HLA in healthy donors (dated by TCRdb to about 2017). Background on the whole study: In an earlier analysis of roughly 500 of the donors, around 290 Gb of sequence data and 117 million unique TCR beta sequences from some 170 million T cells were reported. An early release that covered about 600 HLA-typed donors contained around 300 gigabases of sequencing data and around 80 million unique TCR sequences. Of the 300 to 500 genotyped donors, 75% to 85% were placed in the genetic ancestry cluster associated with self-reported Caucasian donors. The study aimed to test whether signatures of past pathogen exposure could be identified by cataloging public T cell receptors. The study profiled the T cell repertoires of 550 to 700 subjects by immunosequencing and related them to cytomegalovirus serostatus. A separate validation cohort of 100 to 150 different subjects was used in addition to the approximately 610-subject first cohort. To predict cytomegalovirus infection status, the study combined high-throughput TCR immunosequencing, statistical association of individual TCRs with disease status, and machine learning. A later analysis re-examined previously published TCR beta repertoires from 610 or so donors and added high-resolution HLA genotyping to investigate patterns of TCR occurrence. In the later analysis, no new phenotypic data were used to find candidate immune exposures; instead, reliance was placed on TCR beta sequences and their occurrence across donors. In an earlier analysis of roughly 580 of the donors, high-throughput TCR beta sequencing was used to judge whether each TCR beta V gene segment behaved as functional or pseudogenic. Alongside the repertoire data, information on donor age, sex, ethnicity and CMV serostatus was compiled. In a later genetic analysis, genome-wide SNP genotypes for about three fifths of the roughly 670 donors were used, and that subset was treated as a discovery cohort. Every repertoire in the discovery cohort had been generated on one and the same sequencing platform. HLA typing covered class I and class II loci at four-digit resolution. The number of typed donors differed by locus: roughly 629-630 for A, B, C, DRB1 and DQB1; 522 for DQA1; some 590 for DPA1; and around 490 for DPB1. Roughly 5 DR-DQ haplotypes were handled as single units for association and clustering because linkage in the cohort was strong. On average, roughly 240,000 unique TCR beta nucleotide sequences were sequenced per donor among a few hundred genotyped donors of the cohort, with roughly 19% of those sequences being non-productive.

The full study reports these points: Compared with the approximately 700-donor mean, donors in an Asian-associated ancestry cluster had fewer N-insertions in productive TCRs, according to a later genetic analysis. Specific HLA alleles were associated with 16,951 TCR beta sequences at a false discovery rate of 0.05 in a later analysis. HLA typing was unavailable for some donors at each locus, so association tests used only the typed subset. In the study, some 160 TCR beta chains were listed as associated with cytomegalovirus. In this cohort, only TCR beta chains were sequenced, and detectable features were limited by the absence of alpha or paired-chain data. In a later analysis, the rate of TCR association differed among HLA loci, with DRB1 alleles having the most associated TCRs and HLA-C alleles having the fewest. The sequencing pipeline was judged likely to have produced a cluster of highly shared sequence variants as a technical artifact. Assigning TCR associations to individual alleles was difficult when HLA alleles, especially DR and DQ, strongly co-occurred. Compared with equally common non-associated chains, HLA-associated TCR beta chains in a later analysis were more clonally expanded and had lower generation probabilities. The authors suggested that the approach could potentially be generalized to other disease states and immunological phenotypes. Because counts were too low, roughly 16 rarely observed V segments, including chromosome 9 orphons, were excluded from the earlier analysis of 587 of the donors. Linkage disequilibrium might explain the correlated functional status among segregating V segments, but an unknown experimental factor could not be ruled out. A further reported finding was that TCR beta sequences accurately predicted the HLA-A and HLA-B alleles for most subjects in the first cohort. A later genetic analysis associated a missense DCLRE1C variant with V-gene and J-gene trimming of TCR beta chains, and an independent cohort replicated the association. While some public TCRs were present in many individuals, most TCR sequences turned up only very rarely across donors. In both the original and validation cohorts, the classifier was reported to diagnose cytomegalovirus status with high specificity and sensitivity. According to a later analysis, parvovirus B19, influenza, CMV and Epstein-Barr virus appeared linked to several top co-occurrence clusters. Some IMGT-functional V segments, including TRBV6-2 and TRBV6-3, could not be distinguished by the 87-base-pair reads and were therefore excluded. CMV serostatus was the only immune exposure information available for the cohort. In vitro tests confirmed that a few of the cytomegalovirus-associated TCR beta chains recognize cytomegalovirus antigens. According to a later analysis, most CMV-associated TCR beta chains appeared to be HLA-restricted, and the HLA associations seemed to be driven largely by CMV exposure. Presence/absence analyses assumed roughly uniform sequencing depth across donors, an assumption that may not hold. Broadly in line with IMGT annotations, most TCR beta V segments showed up in productive rearrangements about 87% or about 30% of the time in an earlier analysis of a few hundred of the donors.

The cohort comprised fewer than 750 healthy bone marrow donors. At the time of sampling, all cohort members were nominally healthy, though unrecorded immune exposures were likely present. The donor tested CMV seropositive, placing the donor among the approximately 290 seropositive members of the cohort. Every donor gave a peripheral blood sample, and the peripheral blood mononuclear cells from that sample were used for TCR beta sequencing. Genomic DNA was extracted from the blood cell samples with the Qiagen DNeasy Blood Extraction Kit. Library prep was done by the immunoSEQ multiplex PCR assay. For the multiplex PCR, a mixture combining 60 forward primers for TCR Vbeta segments and 13 reverse primers for TCR Jbeta segments was used. Amplification of the CDR3 region of rearranged TCR beta genes was performed with a multiplex PCR assay on genomic DNA. Amplified TCR beta libraries were sequenced as 87-base-pair reads on the Illumina HiSeq System. The original methods were these. A later analysis tallied roughly 78 million unique TCR beta chains across the 660 or so repertoires, and around 9.9 million of those chains were shared by two or more donors. Raw reads were error-corrected and collapsed into unique sequences by a nearest-neighbor algorithm in which closely related sequences were merged to remove PCR and sequencing errors. Alignment of CDR3 sequences to IMGT reference sequences was used to assign V, D and J gene segments. For a sequence to be retained, a match of at least six nucleotides to both a V gene segment and a J gene segment was required. A rearrangement counted as productive if the CDR3 had no stop codons and remained in frame with V and J, and every other rearrangement counted as non-productive. CDR3 was defined by IMGT convention, running from the second conserved V-encoded cysteine to the conserved J-encoded phenylalanine. The earlier analysis of approximately 500 of the donors excluded sequences that lacked an unambiguous match to a single V gene segment. In an earlier analysis of several hundred of the donors, V segments were called functional above 56.7% productive rearrangements and were called segregating when the between-donor standard deviation exceeded 5%. A statistical classification framework was developed to diagnose cytomegalovirus status using the catalog of TCR beta chain sequences. In a later analysis, V and J genes were assigned by comparing TCR nucleotide sequences against IMGT/GENE-DB human TR gene sequences. Using the TCRdist pipeline, a later analysis assigned CDR3 sequences along with most-parsimonious VDJ recombination scenarios. In a later analysis, each TCR beta chain was defined by its CDR3 amino acid sequence together with its V-gene family, and reads lacking a unique V-gene family were excluded. As a way to deal with suspected cross-contamination and a sequencing artifact, a later analysis dropped hundreds of nucleotide sequences that were highly shared and had low generation probability. In a later analysis, a clonal expansion index for each public chain was calculated from normalized within-repertoire ranks of inferred template counts. A later analysis computed generation probabilities with a VDJ recombination model fitted to out-of-frame rearrangements, and checked the results against IGoR. Hypergeometric tests were used in a later analysis to score TCR-TCR, TCR-HLA and TCR-CMV co-occurrence, with a repertoire-size bias correction applied to the TCR pairs. False discovery rates were estimated in a later analysis by permuting HLA or CMV assignments 20 times. In a later analysis, co-occurring TCRs were grouped using DBSCAN, and TCRdist sequence similarity was added for clustering within HLA-allele-positive subsets. For co-occurrence clustering, repertoires with fewer than 30,000 or more than 120,000 public chains were excluded, along with roughly five repertoires with anomalous nucleotide sharing. TCRdb's version of the immuneACCESS table is confined to in-frame rearrangements and falls short of the full clone set. An unresolved V gene accounts for under half of the shortfall where checked; the remainder is of unknown origin. V, J and clone size are taken as reported in that table, and D and trimming were inferred from the DNA itself. A total of approximately 150,000 clones appear in this sample, roughly 80% of them only once. The top ten constitute approximately 1.3% of the sample.

The sequence joins TRBV18 to TRBJ1-1; TRBD1 is possibly the D segment (6 matching bases). The material sequenced was PBMCs. This TCR came from a man aged 45 to 65 in good health and CMV-seropositive. The bases are TGTGCCAGCTCACAACGGTCAGGGGACACTGAAGCTTTCTTT. Its product reads: CASSQRSGDTEAFF.